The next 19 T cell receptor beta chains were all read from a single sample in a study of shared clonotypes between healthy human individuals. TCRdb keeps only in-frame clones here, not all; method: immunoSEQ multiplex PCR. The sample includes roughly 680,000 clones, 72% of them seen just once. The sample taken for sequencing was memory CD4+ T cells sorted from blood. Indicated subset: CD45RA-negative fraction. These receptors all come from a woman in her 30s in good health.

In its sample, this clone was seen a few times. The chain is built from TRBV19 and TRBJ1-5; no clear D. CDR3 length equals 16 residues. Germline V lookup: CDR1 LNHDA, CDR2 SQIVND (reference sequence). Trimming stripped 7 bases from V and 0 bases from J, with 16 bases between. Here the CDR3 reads CASKKEPGYSNQPQHF. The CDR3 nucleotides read TGTGCCAGTAAGAAAGAGCCAGGATATAGCAATCAGCCCCAGCATTTT.

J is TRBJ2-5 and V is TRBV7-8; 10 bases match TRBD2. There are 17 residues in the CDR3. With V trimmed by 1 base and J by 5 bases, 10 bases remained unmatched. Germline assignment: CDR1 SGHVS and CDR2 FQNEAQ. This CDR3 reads CASSLVASGSPGETQYF. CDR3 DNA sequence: TGTGCCAGCAGCTTAGTGGCTAGCGGGAGCCCGGGGGAGACCCAGTACTTC.

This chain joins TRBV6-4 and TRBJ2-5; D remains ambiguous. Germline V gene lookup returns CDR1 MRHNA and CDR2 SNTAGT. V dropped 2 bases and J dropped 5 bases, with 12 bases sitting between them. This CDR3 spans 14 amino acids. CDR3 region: CASSDRRLWETQYF. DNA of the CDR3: TGTGCCAGCAGTGACAGGCGGTTATGGGAGACCCAGTACTTC.

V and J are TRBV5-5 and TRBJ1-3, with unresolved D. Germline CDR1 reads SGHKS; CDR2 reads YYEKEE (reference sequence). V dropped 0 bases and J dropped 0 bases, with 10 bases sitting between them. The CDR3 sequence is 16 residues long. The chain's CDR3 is CASSLGRLSSGNTIYF. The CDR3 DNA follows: TGTGCCAGCAGCTTGGGCAGGCTTTCCTCTGGAAACACCATATATTTT.

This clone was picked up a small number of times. The CDR3 DNA sequence: TGTGCCAGCAGTGGACAGAATGGCGGGGAGCTGTTTTTT. Its protein product is CASSGQNGGELFF. The chain joins TRBV25-1 to TRBJ2-2, with D perhaps matching TRBD1 (5 bases). The V end was cut by 4 bases, the J end by 7 bases, with 10 bases between. Per germline, CDR1 MGHDK and CDR2 SYGVNS. The CDR3 totals 13 residues.

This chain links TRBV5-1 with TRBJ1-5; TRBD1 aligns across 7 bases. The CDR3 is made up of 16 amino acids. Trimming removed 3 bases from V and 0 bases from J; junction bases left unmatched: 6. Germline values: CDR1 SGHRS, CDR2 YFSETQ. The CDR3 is CASSSTGPYSNQPQHF. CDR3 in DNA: TGCGCCAGCAGCTCGACAGGGCCCTATAGCAATCAGCCCCAGCATTTT.

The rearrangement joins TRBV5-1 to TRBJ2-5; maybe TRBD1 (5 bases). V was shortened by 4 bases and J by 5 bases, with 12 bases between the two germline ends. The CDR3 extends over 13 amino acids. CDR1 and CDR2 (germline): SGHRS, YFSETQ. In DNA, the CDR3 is TGCGCCAGCAGCACAAGGGGCAGGGAGACCCAGTACTTC. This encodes CASSTRGRETQYF.

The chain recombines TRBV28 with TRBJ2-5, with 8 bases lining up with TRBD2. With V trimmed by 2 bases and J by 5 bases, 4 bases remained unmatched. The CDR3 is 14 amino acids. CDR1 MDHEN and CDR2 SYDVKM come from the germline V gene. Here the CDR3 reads CASSLSGGFETQYF. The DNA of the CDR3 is TGTGCCAGCAGTTTAAGCGGGGGCTTTGAGACCCAGTACTTC.

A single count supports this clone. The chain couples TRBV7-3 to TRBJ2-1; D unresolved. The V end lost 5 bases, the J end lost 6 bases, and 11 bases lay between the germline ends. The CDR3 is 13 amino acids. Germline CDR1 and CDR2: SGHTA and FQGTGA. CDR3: CASSVNWGNEQFF. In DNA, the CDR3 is TGTGCCAGCAGCGTCAACTGGGGCAATGAGCAGTTCTTC.

Written as DNA, the CDR3 is TGTGCCAGCAGCTTAAACTCGCAGGGGCCTAGAGAGACCCAGTACTTC. It codes for CASSLNSQGPRETQYF. The genes are TRBV11-2 and TRBJ2-5, with D possibly TRBD1 on 6 matching bases. The V end lost 2 bases, the J end lost 4 bases, and 17 bases lay between the germline ends. Looked up from germline, CDR1 is SGHAT and CDR2 is FQNNGV. The CDR3 covers 16 residues.

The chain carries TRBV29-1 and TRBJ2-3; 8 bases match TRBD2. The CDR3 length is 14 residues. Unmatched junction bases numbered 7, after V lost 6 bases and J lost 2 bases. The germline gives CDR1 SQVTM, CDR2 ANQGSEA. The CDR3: CSVGLAGFTDTQYF. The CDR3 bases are TGCAGCGTCGGGCTAGCGGGCTTCACAGATACGCAGTATTTT.

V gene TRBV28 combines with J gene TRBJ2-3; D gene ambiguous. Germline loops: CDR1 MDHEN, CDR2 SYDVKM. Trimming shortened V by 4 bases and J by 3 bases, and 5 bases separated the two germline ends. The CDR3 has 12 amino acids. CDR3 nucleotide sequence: TGTGCCAGCAGTTCCGAGACAGATACGCAGTATTTT. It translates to CASSSETDTQYF.

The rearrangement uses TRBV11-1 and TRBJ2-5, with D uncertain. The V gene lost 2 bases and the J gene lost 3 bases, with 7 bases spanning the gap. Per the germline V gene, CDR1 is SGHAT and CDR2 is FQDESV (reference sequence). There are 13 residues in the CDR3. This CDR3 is CASSLQWKETQYF. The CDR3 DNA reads TGTGCCAGCAGCTTACAGTGGAAAGAGACCCAGTACTTC.

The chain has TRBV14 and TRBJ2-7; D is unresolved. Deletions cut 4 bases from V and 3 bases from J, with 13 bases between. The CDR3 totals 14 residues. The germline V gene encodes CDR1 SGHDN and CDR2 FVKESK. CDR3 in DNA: TGTGCCAGCAGCCGCAACGGGCCCTACTACGAGCAGTACTTC. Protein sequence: CASSRNGPYYEQYF.

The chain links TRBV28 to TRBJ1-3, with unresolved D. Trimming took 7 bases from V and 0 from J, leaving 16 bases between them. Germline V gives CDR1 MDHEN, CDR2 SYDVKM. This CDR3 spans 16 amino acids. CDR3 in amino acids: CASTPTDGGSGNTIYF. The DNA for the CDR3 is TGTGCCAGCACTCCGACCGACGGTGGCTCTGGAAACACCATATATTTT.

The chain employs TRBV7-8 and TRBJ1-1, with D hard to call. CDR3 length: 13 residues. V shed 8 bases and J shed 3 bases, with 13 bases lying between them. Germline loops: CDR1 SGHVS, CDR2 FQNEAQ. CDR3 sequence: CASSVQRDTEAFF. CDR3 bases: TGTGCCAGCTCGGTTCAAAGGGACACTGAAGCTTTCTTT.

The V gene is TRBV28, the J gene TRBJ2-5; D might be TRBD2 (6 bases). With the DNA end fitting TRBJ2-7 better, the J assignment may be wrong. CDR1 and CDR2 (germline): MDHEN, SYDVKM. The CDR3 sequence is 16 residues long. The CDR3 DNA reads TGTGCCAGCAGTCGAGCCTGGGCGGGGAAATCCTACGAGCAGTACTTC. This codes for CASSRAWAGKSYEQYF.

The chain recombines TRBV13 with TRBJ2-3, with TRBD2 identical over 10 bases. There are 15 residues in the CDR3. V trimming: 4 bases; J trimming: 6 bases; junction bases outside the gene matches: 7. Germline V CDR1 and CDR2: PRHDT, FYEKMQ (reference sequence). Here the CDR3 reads CASSSSSGRSDTQYF. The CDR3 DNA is TGTGCCAGCAGCTCGTCTAGCGGGAGATCCGATACGCAGTATTTT.

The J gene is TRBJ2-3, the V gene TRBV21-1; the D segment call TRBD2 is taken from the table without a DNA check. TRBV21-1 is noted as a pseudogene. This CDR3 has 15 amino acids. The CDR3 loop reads CASRKTSQGPDTQYF. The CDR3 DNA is TGTGCCAGCAGGAAGACTAGCCAGGGCCCAGATACGCAGTATTTT.